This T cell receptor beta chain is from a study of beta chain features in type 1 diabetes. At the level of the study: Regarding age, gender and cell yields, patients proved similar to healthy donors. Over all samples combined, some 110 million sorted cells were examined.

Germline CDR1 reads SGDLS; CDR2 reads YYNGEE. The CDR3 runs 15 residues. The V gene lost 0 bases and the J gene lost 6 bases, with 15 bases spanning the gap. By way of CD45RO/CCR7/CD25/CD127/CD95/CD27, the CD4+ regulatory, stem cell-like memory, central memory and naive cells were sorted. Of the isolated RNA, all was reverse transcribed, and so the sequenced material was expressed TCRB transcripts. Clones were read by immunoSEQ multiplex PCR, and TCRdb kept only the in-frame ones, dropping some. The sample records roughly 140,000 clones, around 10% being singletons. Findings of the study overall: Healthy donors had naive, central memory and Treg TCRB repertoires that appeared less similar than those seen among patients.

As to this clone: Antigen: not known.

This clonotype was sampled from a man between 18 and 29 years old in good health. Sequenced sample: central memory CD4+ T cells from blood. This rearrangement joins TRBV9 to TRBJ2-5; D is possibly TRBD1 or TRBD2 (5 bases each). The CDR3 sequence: CASSVGGTDRQTQYF. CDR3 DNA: TGTGCCAGCAGCGTAGGGGGGACCGATAGACAGACCCAGTACTTC.